This is a list of T cell receptor beta chains from one sample in a study of blood T cell repertoires in COVID-19. Some clones are missing from TCRdb's copy, which holds only in-frame ones; the method was immunoSEQ multiplex PCR. The table records about 120,000 clones, 81% of them present only once. Material: peripheral blood. These receptors all stem from a young man with COVID-19, enrolled during active disease. Each CDR3 is given with its conserved first and last residue. Fields, in order: clone size, D gene, J gene, V gene, CDR3 DNA, CDR3 protein. A D gene is named only where the DNA matches it firmly. Not every row has a clone size; where given, it reads once, few, many or a size class.

size: -
D: -
J: TRBJ2-1
V: TRBV19
DNA: TGTGCCAGTAGTCCAGGACTATACAATGAGCAGTTCTTC
CDR3: CASSPGLYNEQFF

size: -
D: -
J: TRBJ1-3
V: TRBV11-3
DNA: TGTGCCAGCAGCTTTACAGGGACTGGAAACACCATATATTTT
CDR3: CASSFTGTGNTIYF

size: -
D: TRBD1
J: TRBJ1-1
V: TRBV29-1
DNA: TGCAGCGGCGGGACAGGGGGCTTGAACACTGAAGCTTTCTTT
CDR3: CSGGTGGLNTEAFF

size: -
D: TRBD1
J: TRBJ1-5
V: TRBV12-5
DNA: TGTGCTAGTGGGGTCGGGACAGGGATGAATCAGCCCCAGCATTTT
CDR3: CASGVGTGMNQPQHF

size: -
D: TRBD1
J: TRBJ2-2
V: TRBV7-9
DNA: TGTGCCAGCAGCTCATTTGGACAGGGGCGTTACACCGGGGAGCTGTTTTTT
CDR3: CASSSFGQGRYTGELFF

size: once
D: TRBD1
J: TRBJ2-5
V: TRBV5-4
DNA: TGTGCCAGCAGCTCGACAGGGGTCCAAGAGACCCAGTACTTC
CDR3: CASSSTGVQETQYF

size: -
D: TRBD1
J: TRBJ1-2
V: TRBV27
DNA: TGTGCCAGCAGTCCCCGGACAGGGGGCAGTGGCTACACCTTC
CDR3: CASSPRTGGSGYTF

size: -
D: -
J: TRBJ1-4
V: TRBV18
DNA: TGTGCCAGCTCACCAGGAGGGAGGTCGGATGAAAAACTGTTTTTT
CDR3: CASSPGGRSDEKLFF

size: once
D: TRBD2
J: TRBJ2-3
V: TRBV2
DNA: TGTGCCAGCAGTGAAGCTCCGCTAGCGGCAAGCACAGATACGCAGTATTTT
CDR3: CASSEAPLAASTDTQYF

size: few
D: TRBD2
J: TRBJ2-5
V: TRBV6-5
DNA: TGTGCCAGCACAATGACTAGCGGGACCCAGTACTTC
CDR3: CASTMTSGTQYF

size: -
D: -
J: TRBJ2-7
V: TRBV4-1
DNA: TGCGCCAGCAGCCCAGATAGTGGGGGGTTGTACGAGCAGTACTTC
CDR3: CASSPDSGGLYEQYF

size: -
D: -
J: TRBJ2-1
V: TRBV5-1
DNA: TGCGCCAGCGGAAGGAGAGACAATGAGCAGTTCTTC
CDR3: CASGRRDNEQFF

size: -
D: -
J: TRBJ1-1
V: TRBV2
DNA: TGTGCCAGCAGCGCTTTTCCAACAGGACAGAACACTGAAGCTTTCTTT
CDR3: CASSAFPTGQNTEAFF

size: few
D: -
J: TRBJ1-5
V: TRBV10-1
DNA: TGCGCCAGCAGGATAAGGGGAACGGCCCAGCATTTT
CDR3: CASRIRGTAQHF

size: -
D: -
J: TRBJ1-5
V: TRBV5-5
DNA: TGTGCCAGCAGCTTGTTGGCAGATAATCAGCCCCAGCATTTT
CDR3: CASSLLADNQPQHF

size: once
D: -
J: TRBJ2-5
V: TRBV11-2
DNA: TGTGCCAGCAGCTTCCCAGGGAGGGAGACCCAGTACTTC
CDR3: CASSFPGRETQYF

size: once
D: TRBD1
J: TRBJ1-1
V: TRBV19
DNA: TGTGCCAGTAGTCGGACAGGGGGGAACACTGAAGCTTTCTTT
CDR3: CASSRTGGNTEAFF

size: -
D: TRBD1
J: TRBJ2-5
V: TRBV27
DNA: TGTGCCAGTGGACAGGGGGCTTTAGGGACCCAGTACTTC
CDR3: CASGQGALGTQYF

size: -
D: -
J: TRBJ2-1
V: TRBV5-1
DNA: TGCGCCAGCAGCTCGAAAGCGGACCACTCCTACAATGAGCAGTTCTTC
CDR3: CASSSKADHSYNEQFF

size: -
D: TRBD1
J: TRBJ1-1
V: TRBV2
DNA: TGTGCCACCCTCGACAGGGGGTTGGTTGAAGCTTTCTTT
CDR3: CATLDRGLVEAFF

size: -
D: -
J: TRBJ1-5
V: TRBV12-5
DNA: TGTGCTAGTGGTTTCCCGGCTGGGGGCTTTGGCAATCAGCCCCAGCATTTT
CDR3: CASGFPAGGFGNQPQHF

size: -
D: TRBD1
J: TRBJ1-1
V: TRBV5-1
DNA: TGCGCCAGCTTCCCGACAGGGATGAACACTGAAGCTTTCTTT
CDR3: CASFPTGMNTEAFF

size: -
D: TRBD2
J: TRBJ2-3
V: TRBV4-1
DNA: TGCGCCAGCAGCCAAAAGGGGGAAGGGGCCTTGACTAGCGGGAGAGGCGCAGATACGCAGTATTTT
CDR3: CASSQKGEGALTSGRGADTQYF

size: few
D: TRBD2
J: TRBJ2-7
V: TRBV27
DNA: TGTGCCAGCAGCCCCTCGGGAGCGGGGGTCTACGAGCAGTACTTC
CDR3: CASSPSGAGVYEQYF

size: -
D: TRBD1
J: TRBJ1-2
V: TRBV28
DNA: TGTGCCAGCAGCCCCCCCAGACAGGGGTACTATGGCTACACCTTC
CDR3: CASSPPRQGYYGYTF

size: -
D: TRBD2
J: TRBJ2-1
V: TRBV9
DNA: TGTGCCAGCAGCGCGAGGCCCGCGAGCGGGGGATCCTACAATGAGCAGTTCTTC
CDR3: CASSARPASGGSYNEQFF

size: -
D: TRBD2
J: TRBJ2-1
V: TRBV6-1
DNA: TGTGCCAGCAGTGAAGCGACACTAGCAGCGGGAGCCGATGTCAATGAGCAGTTCTTC
CDR3: CASSEATLAAGADVNEQFF

size: -
D: -
J: TRBJ1-4
V: TRBV3-1/TRBV3-2
DNA: TGTGCCAGCAGCCAAAACATGGCAACGGAAAAACTGTTTTTT
CDR3: CASSQNMATEKLFF

size: once
D: TRBD2
J: TRBJ2-5
V: TRBV11-3
DNA: TGTGCCAGCAGCTTAGGGATCCTAGCGGGAGTAGGGGAGACCCAGTACTTC
CDR3: CASSLGILAGVGETQYF

size: -
D: -
J: TRBJ1-1
V: TRBV30
DNA: TGTGCCTGGAGTACAGACTACGAAGCTTTCTTT
CDR3: CAWSTDYEAFF

size: -
D: TRBD2
J: TRBJ2-3
V: TRBV13
DNA: TGTGCCAGCAGCTTAGAAGCTAGCGGGGGGGTCACAGATACGCAGTATTTT
CDR3: CASSLEASGGVTDTQYF